This T cell receptor beta chain was captured in a study of blood T cell repertoires in COVID-19. Study at large: Nucleic acid was either cDNA or gDNA, and it came from T cells, B-cell-depleted T cells, or PBMCs.

The data were produced by immunoSEQ multiplex PCR, yet TCRdb's version contains in-frame clones alone and is incomplete. Among some 180,000 clones listed, 75% to 90% were seen once. Germline values: CDR1 ENHRY, CDR2 SYGVKD. Between the trimmed V and J ends, which lost 10 bases and 9 bases, there was a span of 16 bases. The CDR3 has 13 amino acids. The sequence was collected from a woman aged 60-75 years with acute or convalescent COVID-19. The genes are TRBV10-3 and TRBJ1-6, with D tentatively TRBD1 (6 bases). Material for sequencing was peripheral blood. CDR3 DNA: TGTGCCACCAGACAGGACGGAAGTTCACCCCTCCACTTT. Its translation: CATRQDGSSPLHF.